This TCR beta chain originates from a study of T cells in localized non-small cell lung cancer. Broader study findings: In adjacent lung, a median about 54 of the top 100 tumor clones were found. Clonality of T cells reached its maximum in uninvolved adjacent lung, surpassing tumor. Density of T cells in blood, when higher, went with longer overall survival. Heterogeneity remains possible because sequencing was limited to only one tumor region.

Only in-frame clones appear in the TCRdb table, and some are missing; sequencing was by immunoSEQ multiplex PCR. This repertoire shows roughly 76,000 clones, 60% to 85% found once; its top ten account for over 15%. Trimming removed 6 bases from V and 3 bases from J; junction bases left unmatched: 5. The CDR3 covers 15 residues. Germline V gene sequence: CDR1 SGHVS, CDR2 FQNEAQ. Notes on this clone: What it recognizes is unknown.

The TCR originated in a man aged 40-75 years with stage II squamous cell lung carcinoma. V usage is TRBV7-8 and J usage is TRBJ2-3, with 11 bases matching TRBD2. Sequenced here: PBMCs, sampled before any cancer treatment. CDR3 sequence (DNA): TGTGCCAGCAGTATAGCGGGAGGGCCGACAGATACGCAGTATTTT. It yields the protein CASSIAGGPTDTQYF. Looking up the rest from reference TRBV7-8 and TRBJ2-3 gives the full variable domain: GAGVSQSPRYKVAKRGQDVALRCDPISGHVSLFWYQQALGQGPEFLTYFQNEAQLDKSGLPSDRFFAERPEGSVSTLKIQRTQQEDSAVYLCASSIAGGPTDTQYFGPGTRLTVL.